This entry lists 30 T cell receptor beta chains sequenced from one sample in a study of identifying expanded T cells in peripheral blood. Sequencing was performed with immunoSEQ multiplex PCR; in TCRdb, only in-frame clones are kept and a portion is missing. In the table there are approximately 90,000 clones, approximately 84% of which are singletons. The sequencing sample was made of blood. The receptors here all came from a person between 18 and 75 years old in good health.

This sequence joins TRBV7-2 and TRBJ1-1, with TRBD1 matching over 9 bases. Per germline, CDR1 SGHTA and CDR2 FQGNSA. This CDR3 is built from 15 residues. The V segment lost 5 bases and the J segment 2 bases; nucleotides outside the gene matches: 6. The CDR3 reads CASSTRDRVNTEAFF. The CDR3 bases are TGTGCCAGCAGCACACGGGACAGGGTCAACACTGAAGCTTTCTTT.

The rearrangement joins TRBV7-3 to TRBJ1-6, with D possibly being TRBD1 (6 bases). In germline, CDR1 is SGHTA, CDR2 FQGTGA. The CDR3 spans 14 residues. Trimming removed 2 bases at V and 10 bases at J, with 12 bases between. DNA of the CDR3: TGTGCCAGCAGCTTAGCGGGGGGCAGATCACCCCTCCACTTT. Residues: CASSLAGGRSPLHF.

The chain is built from TRBV5-8 and TRBJ1-2; D not resolved. Trimming stripped 2 bases from V and 6 bases from J, with 17 bases between. Germline CDR1 SGHTS, CDR2 YDEGEE. This CDR3 spans 15 amino acids. The CDR3 sequence is CASSFQLATSDGYTF. The CDR3 nucleotides are TGTGCCAGCAGCTTCCAACTCGCCACCTCCGATGGCTACACCTTC.

A single count supports this clone. The V gene is TRBV18, the J gene TRBJ2-1; D may be TRBD1 (6 bases). This CDR3 is built from 15 residues. CDR1 is KGHSH and CDR2 is LQKENI in the germline V gene. V was cut by 2 bases and J by 2 bases, with 10 bases left in between. The CDR3 spells CASSPGQGTYNEQFF. For the CDR3, the DNA is TGTGCCAGCTCACCAGGCCAGGGGACCTACAATGAGCAGTTCTTC.

This sequence joins TRBV5-1 and TRBJ2-2; D unclear. The CDR3 is 14 residues long. CDR1 and CDR2 (germline): SGHRS, YFSETQ. V lost 4 bases and J lost 7, with 14 bases in between. CDR3 protein: CASSTSIGVGELFF. The CDR3 bases are TGCGCCAGCAGCACATCGATCGGTGTCGGGGAGCTGTTTTTT.

The V gene is TRBV18, the J gene TRBJ1-1; tentative D call: TRBD1 (6 bases). The germline V gene has CDR1 KGHSH and CDR2 LQKENI. Trimming took off 4 bases at V and 3 bases at J, with 9 bases between the two ends. The CDR3 runs to 13 residues. The CDR3 region has the DNA TGTGCCAGCTCACAAAACAGGGACACTGAAGCTTTCTTT. It codes for CASSQNRDTEAFF.

This clone was observed a handful of times. J is TRBJ2-1 and V is TRBV7-9; D is uncertain. Looked up from germline, CDR1 is SEHNR and CDR2 is FQNEAQ (reference sequence). V was trimmed by 5 bases and J by 7 bases, leaving 18 bases between them. CDR3 length: 15 amino acids. This CDR3 is CASSPKHRVGNEQFF. The CDR3 DNA reads as TGTGCCAGCAGCCCCAAACACCGGGTGGGGAATGAGCAGTTCTTC.

The CDR3 coding sequence is TGTGCCAGCAGCGGGAGCTCAGGTTTCGGGGCCCAGTTCTTC. It encodes CASSGSSGFGAQFF. The chain uses TRBV7-2 and TRBJ2-1, with D perhaps given as TRBD1 or TRBD2 (5 bases each). Trimming left V 5 bases short and J 13 bases short, with 21 bases between. Per germline, CDR1 SGHTA and CDR2 FQGNSA. The CDR3 is made up of 14 amino acids.

The chain links TRBV5-1 to TRBJ1-3; 9 bases are a match to TRBD1. Germline CDR1 reads SGHRS; CDR2 reads YFSETQ. The CDR3 is 19 amino acids. Trimming cost V 8 bases and J 1 base; bases outside gene matches: 19. The CDR3 region is CASRPGQGSFRASGNTIYF. The CDR3 DNA reads TGCGCCAGTAGACCGGGACAGGGAAGTTTTCGAGCGTCTGGAAACACCATATATTTT.

The gene calls are TRBV5-5 and TRBJ2-2; a possible D gene is TRBD2 (6 bases). This CDR3 spans 15 amino acids. The ends were cut back, 6 bases at V and 5 bases at J, with 17 bases in the middle. Germline CDR1 reads SGHKS; CDR2 reads YYEKEE (reference sequence). The CDR3 DNA is TGTGCCAGCATAAGAGGAGGGGCGCGGACCGGGGAGCTGTTTTTT. Residues: CASIRGGARTGELFF. Full variable domain (remainder filled in from reference TRBV5-5 and TRBJ2-2): DAGVTQSPTHLIKTRGQQVTLRCSPISGHKSVSWYQQVLGQGPQFIFQYYEKEERGRGNFPDRFSARQFPNYSSELNVNALLLGDSALYLCASIRGGARTGELFFGEGSRLTVL.

The chain carries TRBV10-3 and TRBJ1-1; 7 bases map to TRBD1. The J segment lost 4 bases and the V segment lost 9 bases, leaving 8 bases of the junction unmatched. The CDR3 extends over 13 amino acids. The germline V gene has CDR1 ENHRY and CDR2 SYGVKD. CDR3 bases: TGTGCCATTGAAAACCCAGGGGGCACTGAAGCTTTCTTT. Amino acid sequence: CAIENPGGTEAFF.

V and J are TRBV7-3 and TRBJ2-5, with D hard to call. The ends were cut back, 2 bases at V and 9 bases at J, with 19 bases in the middle. Germline values: CDR1 SGHTA, CDR2 FQGTGA. This CDR3 is 15 amino acids long. The CDR3 coding sequence is TGTGCCAGCAGCTTAGGCCTGACCACGTCGCGTCCCCAGTACTTC. Translated: CASSLGLTTSRPQYF.

This chain uses TRBV10-2 with TRBJ1-2; 7 nucleotides align to TRBD1. The CDR3 spans 16 residues. V lost 6 bases to trimming and J lost 6 bases; unmatched junction nucleotides: 16. Germline-derived CDR1 and CDR2 are WSHSY and SAAADI. The CDR3 DNA reads as TGCGCCAGCAGCGACTATCCGGGACAGAGTTTCCATGGCTACACCTTC. Protein product: CASSDYPGQSFHGYTF.

This clone was picked up a small number of times. The chain links TRBV10-3 to TRBJ1-5; TRBD1 might be the D (6 bases). V gave up 7 bases and J gave up 4 bases, with 17 bases separating them. Germline V gene data show CDR1 as ENHRY and CDR2 as SYGVKD. This CDR3 is 15 amino acids long. CDR3 DNA: TGTGCCATCAAGGGTCAGGACAGCCCTAATCAGCCCCAGCATTTT. This encodes CAIKGQDSPNQPQHF.

This sequence joins TRBV29-1 and TRBJ1-2; unclear D gene. This CDR3 region has 15 residues. CDR1 is SQVTM and CDR2 is ANQGSEA in the germline V gene. Trimming left V 4 bases short and J 4 bases short, with 19 bases between. As DNA, the CDR3 is TGCAGCGTTGGGCCCATGGAGCTAGTTCCCTATGGCTACACCTTC. It translates to CSVGPMELVPYGYTF.

The chain joins TRBV7-9 to TRBJ2-1; TRBD1 agrees at 10 bases. The CDR3 is 17 residues long. Per germline, CDR1 SEHNR and CDR2 FQNEAQ (reference sequence). V was clipped by 3 bases and J by 5 bases; unmatched bases: 10. The CDR3 loop is CASSLEGGTGVNNEQFF. The CDR3 DNA follows: TGTGCCAGCAGCTTGGAAGGAGGGACAGGGGTAAACAATGAGCAGTTCTTC.

The V gene is TRBV7-2, the J gene TRBJ1-2; 7 positions agree with TRBD1. CDR3 length equals 19 residues. Unmatched junction bases numbered 22, after V lost 5 bases and J lost 4 bases. The germline V gene encodes CDR1 SGHTA and CDR2 FQGNSA. CDR3 nucleotides: TGTGCCAGCAGCCAAACTCCGAATAGATTTACAGGGGTCCTCTATGGCTACACCTTC. Translated: CASSQTPNRFTGVLYGYTF.

In this sample, this clone turned up a few times. The chain is built from TRBV6-1 and TRBJ1-2; the D is unclear. This CDR3 spans 12 amino acids. Trimming removed 7 bases from V and 8 bases from J, with 14 bases in between. Per germline, CDR1 MNHNS and CDR2 SASEGT. CDR3 protein: CASTGRGWGYTF. For the CDR3, the DNA is TGTGCCAGCACCGGGCGGGGATGGGGCTACACCTTC.

The chain carries TRBV7-9 and TRBJ1-2, with D possibly TRBD1 on 5 matching bases. From germline, CDR1 is SEHNR and CDR2 FQNEAQ (reference sequence). The length of the CDR3 is 16 residues. V dropped 4 bases and J dropped 5 bases, with 20 bases sitting between them. The CDR3 region has the DNA TGTGCCAGCAGCTCTGAGGGACTCCCACAGCTTTATGGCTACACCTTC. The encoded protein is CASSSEGLPQLYGYTF. Based on the CDR3 plus reference TRBV7-9 and TRBJ1-2, the full variable domain is DTGVSQNPRHKITKRGQNVTFRCDPISEHNRLYWYRQTLGQGPEFLTYFQNEAQLEKSRLLSDRFSAERPKGSFSTLEIQRTEQGDSAMYLCASSSEGLPQLYGYTFGSGTRLTVV.

This clone was detected a few times. This chain uses TRBV7-9 with TRBJ1-1, with D unclear. The germline gives CDR1 SEHNR, CDR2 FQNEAQ (reference sequence). CDR3 length: 14 residues. Trimming cost V 3 bases and J 7 bases, with 15 bases left between them. CDR3 in amino acids: CASSFLGVRNEAFF. The CDR3, as DNA: TGTGCCAGCAGCTTTCTCGGGGTACGGAATGAAGCTTTCTTT.

V usage is TRBV19 and J usage is TRBJ2-1, with D perhaps matching TRBD2 (5 bases). The CDR3 runs to 15 residues. The germline V gene has CDR1 LNHDA and CDR2 SQIVND (reference sequence). Trimming pared 7 bases from V and 0 bases from J, leaving 13 bases between. CDR3: CASMRVADSYNEQFF. The CDR3 DNA is TGTGCCAGTATGAGGGTTGCTGACTCCTACAATGAGCAGTTCTTC.

V usage is TRBV10-3 and J usage is TRBJ2-7; D is perhaps TRBD2 (5 bases). V was trimmed by 4 bases and J by 2 bases, leaving 6 bases between them. The germline V gene encodes CDR1 ENHRY and CDR2 SYGVKD. The CDR3 consists of 12 residues. The CDR3 bases are TGTGCCATCAGTGTAGCGCCCTACGAGCAGTACTTC. It encodes CAISVAPYEQYF.

V gene TRBV18 combines with J gene TRBJ2-7; 11 nucleotides align to TRBD1. The CDR3 has 17 residues. The germline V gene has CDR1 KGHSH and CDR2 LQKENI. V dropped 4 bases and J dropped 2; count of bases not matched to a gene: 10. The CDR3 reads CASSRTGTGGQTYEQYF. DNA of the CDR3: TGTGCCAGCTCACGAACCGGGACAGGGGGGCAAACCTACGAGCAGTACTTC.

The chain employs TRBV15 and TRBJ1-1, with D possibly TRBD1 on 5 matching bases. V dropped 3 bases and J dropped 0 bases, with 8 bases sitting between them. The germline gives CDR1 LNHNV, CDR2 YYDKDF (reference sequence). This CDR3 has 14 residues. The CDR3 DNA follows: TGTGCCACCAGCAGGTGGGACCTGAACACTGAAGCTTTCTTT. It encodes CATSRWDLNTEAFF.

The V call is TRBV19, the J call TRBJ1-2; TRBD1 matches 7 bases. Trimming at V came to 6 bases and at J to 5 bases, leaving 9 bases not matched to a gene. The CDR3 consists of 14 residues. The V gene's germline CDR1 is LNHDA and CDR2 SQIVND (reference sequence). The CDR3 sequence is CASRLVGQVYGYTF. The CDR3 region has the DNA TGTGCCAGTAGACTTGTAGGACAGGTTTATGGCTACACCTTC.

The chain links TRBV11-2 to TRBJ1-3, with D unresolved. This CDR3 region has 15 residues. V lost 2 bases, J lost 5 bases, and 13 bases lay in between. Germline lookup yields CDR1 SGHAT and CDR2 FQNNGV. CDR3 sequence (DNA): TGTGCCAGCAGCTTATATCGCGAAGCCCGAAACACCATATATTTT. Protein sequence: CASSLYREARNTIYF.

This sequence joins TRBV30 and TRBJ2-6, with TRBD2 as a possible D gene (5 bases). Germline assignment: CDR1 GTSNPN and CDR2 SVGIG (reference sequence). The CDR3 runs 14 residues. CDR3 amino acids: CAHPRTSGANVLTF. For the CDR3, the DNA is TGTGCTCACCCTCGGACTTCTGGGGCCAACGTCCTGACTTTC.

The chain has TRBV7-9 and TRBJ1-2; 10 nucleotides line up with TRBD1. Germline CDR1 reads SEHNR; CDR2 reads FQNEAQ (reference sequence). V was pared by 10 bases and J by 8 bases, with 10 bases of the junction left unmatched. This CDR3 region has 13 residues. CDR3 nucleotides: TGTGCCACCGGTCAAGGGACAGGGGAAGGCTACACCTTC. As protein: CATGQGTGEGYTF.

This clone was recorded a few times. This chain joins TRBV7-8 and TRBJ1-2, with 7 bases matching TRBD1. Germline V gene sequence: CDR1 SGHVS, CDR2 FQNEAQ. J was trimmed by 2 bases and V by 5 bases; bases with no gene match: 17. The CDR3 is made up of 18 amino acids. The CDR3 sequence is CASSPSGSGQIINYGYTF. The CDR3 DNA is TGTGCCAGCAGCCCCTCCGGGTCGGGACAGATTATAAACTATGGCTACACCTTC.

This clone occurred once. The CDR3 region has the DNA TGCGCCAGCAGCTTGGCCGGACAGACTGGAAACACCATATATTTT. Residues: CASSLAGQTGNTIYF. V gene TRBV5-1 combines with J gene TRBJ1-3; D is perhaps TRBD1 (6 bases). Trimming stripped 0 bases from V and 2 bases from J, with 9 bases between. This CDR3 spans 15 amino acids. The germline gives CDR1 SGHRS, CDR2 YFSETQ.